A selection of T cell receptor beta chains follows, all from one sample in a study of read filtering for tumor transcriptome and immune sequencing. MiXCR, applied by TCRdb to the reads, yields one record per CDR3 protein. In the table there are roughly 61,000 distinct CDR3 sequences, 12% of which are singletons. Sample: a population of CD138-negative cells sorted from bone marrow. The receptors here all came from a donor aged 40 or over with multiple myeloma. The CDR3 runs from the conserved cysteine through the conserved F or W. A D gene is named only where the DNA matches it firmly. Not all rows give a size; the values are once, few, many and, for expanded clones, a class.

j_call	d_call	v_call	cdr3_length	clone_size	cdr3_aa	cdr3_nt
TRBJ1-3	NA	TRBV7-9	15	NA	CASSSTGRGGNTIYF	TGTGCCAGCAGCTCAACAGGGAGAGGTGGAAACACCATATATTTT
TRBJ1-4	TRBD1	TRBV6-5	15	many	CASSYLDRINEKLFF	TGTGCCAGCAGTTACCTGGACAGGATTAATGAAAAACTGTTTTTT
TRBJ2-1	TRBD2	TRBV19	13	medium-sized	CATGTRSADEQFF	TGTGCCACCGGGACTAGATCAGCCGATGAGCAGTTCTTC
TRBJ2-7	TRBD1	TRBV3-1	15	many	CASSNWDRASREQYF	TGTGCCAGCAGCAACTGGGACAGGGCATCGCGCGAGCAGTACTTC
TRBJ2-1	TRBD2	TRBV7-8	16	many	CASSTRRLAGINEQFF	TGTGCCAGCAGCACCAGACGACTAGCGGGGATCAATGAGCAGTTCTTC
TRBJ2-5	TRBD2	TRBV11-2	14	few	CASSLGGTTGTQYF	TGTGCCAGCAGCTTAGGGGGGACTACGGGGACCCAGTACTTC
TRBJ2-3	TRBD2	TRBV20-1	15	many	CSAISQRGGTDTQYF	TGCAGTGCTATTTCCCAGCGGGGGGGGACAGATACGCAGTATTTT
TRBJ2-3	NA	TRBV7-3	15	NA	CASSSGTAHTDTQYF	TGTGCCAGCAGCTCCGGGACCGCTCACACAGATACGCAGTATTTT
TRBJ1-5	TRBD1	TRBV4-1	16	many	CASSQEGTESYQPQHF	TGCGCCAGCAGCCAAGAAGGGACAGAGAGTTATCAGCCCCAGCATTTT
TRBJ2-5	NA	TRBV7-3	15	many	CASSLYPGTQETQYF	TGTGCCAGCAGCTTATATCCGGGAACTCAAGAGACCCAGTACTTC
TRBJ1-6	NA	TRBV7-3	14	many	CASSLKSTSTPLHF	TGTGCCAGCAGCTTAAAGTCGACATCTACACCCCTCCACTTT
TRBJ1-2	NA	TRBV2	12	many	CAGVGRRYGYTF	TGTGCCGGGGTTGGCAGGAGGTATGGCTACACCTTC
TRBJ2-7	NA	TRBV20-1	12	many	CSAPPGTHEQYF	TGCAGTGCCCCTCCAGGGACTCACGAGCAGTACTTC
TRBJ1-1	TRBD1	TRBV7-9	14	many	CASSIQGARAEAFF	TGTGCCAGCAGCATACAGGGGGCGCGCGCTGAAGCTTTCTTT
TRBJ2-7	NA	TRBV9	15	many	CASSVAPGTSYEQYF	TGTGCCAGCAGCGTAGCTCCGGGAACCTCCTACGAGCAGTACTTC
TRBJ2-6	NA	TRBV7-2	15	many	CASSYRGSGANVLTF	TGTGCCAGCAGTTATAGGGGGTCTGGGGCCAACGTCCTGACTTTC
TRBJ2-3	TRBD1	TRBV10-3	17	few	CAISESRRQGSTDTQYF	TGTGCCATCAGTGAGTCGAGGCGACAGGGTTCCACAGATACGCAGTATTTT
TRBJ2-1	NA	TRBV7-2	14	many	CASSLGPGASEQFF	TGTGCCAGCAGCTTAGGGCCGGGGGCGAGTGAGCAGTTCTTC
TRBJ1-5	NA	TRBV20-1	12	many	CSAEAGDQPQHF	TGCAGTGCTGAAGCAGGGGATCAGCCCCAGCATTTT
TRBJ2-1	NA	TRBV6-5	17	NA	CASSYGRTEGRVDEQFF	TGTGCCAGCAGTTATGGGAGAACTGAGGGTCGCGTCGATGAGCAGTTCTTC
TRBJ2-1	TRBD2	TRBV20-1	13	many	CSAREAGSGEQFF	TGCAGTGCTAGAGAAGCGGGGTCGGGTGAGCAGTTCTTC
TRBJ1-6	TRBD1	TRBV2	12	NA	CASRDRLSPLHF	TGTGCCAGCCGGGACAGACTGTCACCCCTCCACTTT
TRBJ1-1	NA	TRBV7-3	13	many	CASSFGPPEEAFF	TGTGCCAGCAGCTTCGGCCCCCCCGAGGAAGCTTTCTTT
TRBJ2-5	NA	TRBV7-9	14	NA	CASSFSGTVETQYF	TGTGCCAGCAGCTTTTCCGGGACGGTGGAGACCCAGTACTTC
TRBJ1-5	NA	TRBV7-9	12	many	CASSLGVQPQHF	TGTGCCAGCAGCTTGGGGGTTCAGCCCCAGCATTTT
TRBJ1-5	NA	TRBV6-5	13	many	CASSYNRGQPQHF	TGTGCCAGCAGTTATAACCGGGGACAGCCCCAGCATTTT
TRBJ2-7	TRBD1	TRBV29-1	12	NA	CSGGQGAYEQYF	TGCAGTGGAGGCCAGGGGGCTTACGAGCAGTACTTC
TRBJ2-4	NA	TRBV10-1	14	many	CASSEAGAQNIQYF	TGCGCCAGCAGTGAGGCGGGGGCCCAAAACATTCAGTACTTC
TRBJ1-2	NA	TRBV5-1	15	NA	CAGSLMDSSNYGYTF	TGCGCCGGCAGCCTTATGGACAGCTCTAACTATGGCTACACCTTC
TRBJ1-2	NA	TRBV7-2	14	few	CASSSPGESYGYTF	TGTGCCAGCAGCTCGCCAGGAGAAAGCTATGGCTACACCTTC